This T cell receptor (beta chain) was recorded in a study of blood T cells in healthy people across ages. PBMCs were isolated at a quantity of at least 7 million per sample. Then a second PCR, running about 7 to 11 cycles, was carried out with a sample-barcoded 5' primer and a J-beta primer mix. TCRdb itself ran the 5' RACE reads through MiXCR, one entry per CDR3 protein. The repertoire consists of approximately 1,100,000 distinct CDR3 sequences, with under 45% occurring once and the leading ten covering 15% to 20%. A note on this clonotype: The antigen is unknown.

Notes on the study in general: Naive T cell percentage and TCR beta diversity correlated strongly. There was no known CMV status for donors, so expanded clonotype changes were possibly confounded. Age advanced and TCR beta diversity per million T cells fell, roughly linearly.

Germline CDR1 reads DFQATT; CDR2 reads SNEGSKA (reference sequence). This CDR3 is 11 amino acids long. V was clipped by 4 bases and J by 2 bases, with 6 bases between them. The J gene is TRBJ2-7, the V gene TRBV20-1, with D unresolved. This clonotype originated in an older woman in good health. The sample taken for sequencing was blood. The CDR3, as DNA: TGCAGTGCTAAGAGGACCTACGAGCAGTACTTC. It is translated as CSAKRTYEQYF.